This is a list of T cell receptor beta chains from one sample in a study of T cells in Graves' hyperthyroidism and ophthalmopathy. Each CDR3 protein gets one entry after TCRdb re-called the multiplex PCR reads with MiXCR. The sample shows hundreds of thousands of distinct CDR3 sequences, around 25% of them seen only once. Specimen: blood. The origin of the receptors is a woman aged 40-49 years with Graves' ophthalmopathy. Both conserved end residues are part of each CDR3. A D gene is named only where the DNA matches it firmly. Rows may omit the clone size; those that give it use once, few, many or a size class.

V: TRBV12-3/TRBV12-4; size: many; D: TRBD1; J: TRBJ2-5; DNA: TGTGCCAGCAGTTCCACCGGGACAGGGCAAGAGACCCAGTACTTC; CDR3: CASSSTGTGQETQYF
V: TRBV3-1; size: NA; D: NA; J: TRBJ2-5; DNA: TGTGCCAGCAGCCACGGCCACCATCGCCAGTACTTC; CDR3: CASSHGHHRQYF
V: TRBV7-2; size: many; D: NA; J: TRBJ1-5; DNA: TGTGCCAGCAGCATCCAGGGTGGGGCTCGACAGCCCCAGCATTTT; CDR3: CASSIQGGARQPQHF
V: TRBV12-3/TRBV12-4; size: many; D: NA; J: TRBJ1-5; DNA: TGTGCCAGCAGTTTAAACAGGGATCAGCCCCAGCATTTT; CDR3: CASSLNRDQPQHF
V: TRBV20-1; size: many; D: NA; J: TRBJ2-7; DNA: TGCAGTGCTAGAGTTCAGGGGTCCTACGAGCAGTACTTC; CDR3: CSARVQGSYEQYF
V: TRBV7-9; size: many; D: TRBD1; J: TRBJ1-5; DNA: TGTGCCAGCAGCCCCGGGACAGGGTTTGTTCAGCCCCAGCATTTT; CDR3: CASSPGTGFVQPQHF
V: TRBV29-1; size: many; D: TRBD1; J: TRBJ1-1; DNA: TGCAGCGTTGCCACAGGGGGCCACACTGAAGCTTTCTTT; CDR3: CSVATGGHTEAFF
V: TRBV2; size: many; D: TRBD1; J: TRBJ1-3; DNA: TGTGCCAGCAGTGGAGGGACAGGCGGAAACACCATATATTTT; CDR3: CASSGGTGGNTIYF
V: TRBV7-2; size: many; D: NA; J: TRBJ1-3; DNA: TGTGCCAGCAGTAAGGGGTCTTCTGGAAACACCATATATTTT; CDR3: CASSKGSSGNTIYF
V: TRBV20-1; size: NA; D: TRBD1; J: TRBJ1-1; DNA: TGCAGTGCTACCGGACAGGTTGAAGCTTTCTTT; CDR3: CSATGQVEAFF
V: TRBV6-1; size: many; D: TRBD2; J: TRBJ2-7; DNA: TGTGCCAGCAGTGGATCGGGACTAGGCGCCTACGAGCAGTACTTC; CDR3: CASSGSGLGAYEQYF
V: TRBV5-1; size: many; D: TRBD1; J: TRBJ2-5; DNA: TGCGCCAGCAGCGGAGGGACAGGACCGTGGGAGACCCAGTACTTC; CDR3: CASSGGTGPWETQYF
V: TRBV10-3; size: many; D: NA; J: TRBJ2-7; DNA: TGTGCCATCAGGGAGGGTCACGAGCAGTACTTC; CDR3: CAIREGHEQYF
V: TRBV6-5; size: many; D: TRBD1; J: TRBJ1-2; DNA: TGTGCCAGCAGTCTACAGGGGGCCCACTACTATGGCTACACCTTC; CDR3: CASSLQGAHYYGYTF
V: TRBV9; size: many; D: TRBD1; J: TRBJ2-7; DNA: TGTGCCAGCAGCTTGGGACAGGGGCGCGACGAGCAGTACTTC; CDR3: CASSLGQGRDEQYF
V: TRBV7-9; size: many; D: NA; J: TRBJ2-7; DNA: TGTGCCAGCAGCTTAGAGGGTCGGAACTACGAGCAGTACTTC; CDR3: CASSLEGRNYEQYF
V: TRBV3-1; size: many; D: TRBD1; J: TRBJ2-7; DNA: TGTGCCAGCAGCCCGTCTCTCCTCCCGGGACAGGATAACGAGCAGTACTTC; CDR3: CASSPSLLPGQDNEQYF
V: TRBV25-1; size: few; D: NA; J: TRBJ1-2; DNA: TGTGCCAGCACCACAGAGGGCGAGGGAATACGATATGGCTACACCTTC; CDR3: CASTTEGEGIRYGYTF
V: TRBV19; size: few; D: TRBD2; J: TRBJ2-5; DNA: TGTGCCAGTAGTATAACTAGCGGGCAAGAGACCCAGTACTTC; CDR3: CASSITSGQETQYF
V: TRBV3-1; size: few; D: NA; J: TRBJ1-6; DNA: TGTGCCAGCAGCCAACCGTATAATTCACCCCTCCACTTT; CDR3: CASSQPYNSPLHF
V: TRBV6-1; size: many; D: NA; J: TRBJ1-3; DNA: TGTGCCAGCAGTGAAAACAGGAGAAACACCATATATTTT; CDR3: CASSENRRNTIYF
V: TRBV24-1; size: many; D: NA; J: TRBJ2-5; DNA: TGTGCCACCAGTGACCCCGGACGGCAAGAGACCCAGTACTTC; CDR3: CATSDPGRQETQYF
V: TRBV27; size: many; D: NA; J: TRBJ2-7; DNA: TGTGCCAGCAGTTTCGGTCGCACCTACGAGCAGTACTTC; CDR3: CASSFGRTYEQYF
V: TRBV11-2; size: many; D: TRBD1; J: TRBJ2-5; DNA: TGTGCCAGCAGCTCGGACAGGGGGCAGACCCAGTACTTC; CDR3: CASSSDRGQTQYF
V: TRBV12-3/TRBV12-4; size: many; D: TRBD1; J: TRBJ1-2; DNA: TGTGCCAGCGGTGACAGGGTTGGCTACACCTTC; CDR3: CASGDRVGYTF
V: TRBV15; size: few; D: NA; J: TRBJ2-5; DNA: TGTGCCACCAGCAGAAGAGTCCAAGAGACCCAGTACTTC; CDR3: CATSRRVQETQYF
V: TRBV10-3; size: many; D: NA; J: TRBJ2-7; DNA: TGTGCCATCAGTGAGGCGGCAGGCATTCTACTCGAGCAGTACTTC; CDR3: CAISEAAGILLEQYF
V: TRBV20-1; size: many; D: NA; J: TRBJ2-4; DNA: TGCAGTGCTAGAGATGTCACAGGGCTAGCCAAAAACATTCAGTACTTC; CDR3: CSARDVTGLAKNIQYF
V: TRBV5-6; size: many; D: TRBD1; J: TRBJ1-6; DNA: TGTGCCAGCAGCTTACAGGGGACGGGATCCCTCCACTTT; CDR3: CASSLQGTGSLHF
V: TRBV29-1; size: many; D: NA; J: TRBJ2-5; DNA: TGCAGCGTCGCAACGGGCTCAACACAGCAAGAGACCCAGTACTTC; CDR3: CSVATGSTQQETQYF
V: TRBV20-1; size: NA; D: TRBD1; J: TRBJ2-5; DNA: TGCAGTGGCAAGGGACAGGGGGCGCGAGAGACCCAGTACTTC; CDR3: CSGKGQGARETQYF
V: TRBV24-1; size: many; D: TRBD1; J: TRBJ2-2; DNA: TGTGCCACCAGTGACTTAGACAGGGGGTCTGTTGGAACCGGGGAGCTGTTTTTT; CDR3: CATSDLDRGSVGTGELFF
V: TRBV3-1; size: many; D: NA; J: TRBJ1-2; DNA: TGTGCCAGCTTCGATTATCGTAACTATGGCTACACCTTC; CDR3: CASFDYRNYGYTF
V: TRBV6-2/TRBV6-3; size: NA; D: NA; J: TRBJ1-5; DNA: TGTGCCAGCAGTAATACAGGTTACACGGCCCAGCATTTT; CDR3: CASSNTGYTAQHF
V: TRBV15; size: many; D: NA; J: TRBJ1-1; DNA: TGTGCCACCAGCAGTGCGGGAAACACTGAAGCTTTCTTT; CDR3: CATSSAGNTEAFF
V: TRBV5-1; size: NA; D: NA; J: TRBJ1-1; DNA: TGCGCCAGCAGCTTGGACAGGGCGGCGAACACTGAAGCTTTCTTT; CDR3: CASSLDRAANTEAFF
V: TRBV7-2; size: many; D: NA; J: TRBJ2-2; DNA: TGTGCCAGCAGCTTGATAGGAGGGACCGGGGAGCTGTTTTTT; CDR3: CASSLIGGTGELFF
V: TRBV7-6; size: NA; D: NA; J: TRBJ2-5; DNA: TGTGCCAGCAGTCACCCAAGAGGAAACCAAGAGACCCAGTACTTC; CDR3: CASSHPRGNQETQYF
V: TRBV14; size: many; D: NA; J: TRBJ1-2; DNA: TGTGCCAGCAGCCAAGCGTCGAGGGGGGCGGGTGGCTACACCTTC; CDR3: CASSQASRGAGGYTF
V: TRBV12-3/TRBV12-4; size: many; D: NA; J: TRBJ1-2; DNA: TGTGCCAGCTCCGGGGGAGCTAACTGTGGCTACACCTTC; CDR3: CASSGGANCGYTF
V: TRBV12-3/TRBV12-4; size: many; D: NA; J: TRBJ1-2; DNA: TGTGCCAGCAGACCGGGACGGTTCTATGGCTACACCTTC; CDR3: CASRPGRFYGYTF
V: TRBV5-1; size: many; D: NA; J: TRBJ2-7; DNA: TGCGCCAGCACCCCCACGGTGGAGAAGGGCGAGCAGTACTTC; CDR3: CASTPTVEKGEQYF
V: TRBV12-3/TRBV12-4; size: many; D: NA; J: TRBJ1-1; DNA: TGTGCCAGCAGTGAGTTAAGGTCTGAAGCTTTCTTT; CDR3: CASSELRSEAFF
V: TRBV6-1; size: NA; D: NA; J: TRBJ1-1; DNA: TGTGCCAGCAGTGTTTCCGCGGACACTGAAGCTTTCTTT; CDR3: CASSVSADTEAFF
V: TRBV28; size: NA; D: NA; J: TRBJ2-7; DNA: TGTGCCAGCAGCCAGGGCTTGGGAGAGCAGTACTTC; CDR3: CASSQGLGEQYF
V: TRBV3-1; size: many; D: TRBD2; J: TRBJ2-7; DNA: TGTGCCAGCAGCCAACGGGGGGCCTACGAGCAGTACTTC; CDR3: CASSQRGAYEQYF
V: TRBV7-2; size: many; D: NA; J: TRBJ1-2; DNA: TGTGCCAGCAGCACAATCCTGGGGGGCTACACCTTC; CDR3: CASSTILGGYTF
V: TRBV28; size: many; D: TRBD1; J: TRBJ2-6; DNA: TGTGCCAGCAGCCAACAGGGGCCTGGGGCCAACGTCCTGACTTTC; CDR3: CASSQQGPGANVLTF
V: TRBV10-3; size: many; D: NA; J: TRBJ1-1; DNA: TGTGCCATCGCAGGAGGTGGAACTGAAGCTTTCTTT; CDR3: CAIAGGGTEAFF
V: TRBV6-2/TRBV6-3; size: many; D: NA; J: TRBJ2-2; DNA: NA; CDR3: CASSSSSVAGGYTGELFF
V: TRBV28; size: NA; D: NA; J: TRBJ1-2; DNA: TGTGCCAGCAGTAGGGCAGGGGCCCCCGGGAATGGCTACACCTTC; CDR3: CASSRAGAPGNGYTF
V: TRBV6-1; size: NA; D: NA; J: TRBJ1-1; DNA: TGTGCCAGCAGCAGAGGGGGTAGGGCTGAAGCTTTCTTT; CDR3: CASSRGGRAEAFF
V: TRBV12-3/TRBV12-4; size: NA; D: NA; J: TRBJ2-7; DNA: TGTGCCAGCAGTGCAGACAGGAGGAGCTCCTACGAGCAGTACTTC; CDR3: CASSADRRSSYEQYF
V: TRBV15; size: NA; D: NA; J: TRBJ2-7; DNA: TGTGCCACCAGCAGGGATCTGGGCGGCAGTTCATCCTACGAGCAGTACTTC; CDR3: CATSRDLGGSSSYEQYF
V: TRBV28; size: many; D: TRBD1; J: TRBJ1-2; DNA: TGTGCCAGCAGTTCGACAGGGGGCGTATCTGGCTACACCTTC; CDR3: CASSSTGGVSGYTF
V: TRBV4-1; size: many; D: NA; J: TRBJ2-3; DNA: TGCGCCAGCAGCCATGACACAGATACGCAGTATTTT; CDR3: CASSHDTDTQYF
V: TRBV7-8; size: many; D: TRBD1; J: TRBJ2-3; DNA: TGTGCCAGCAGCTTAGCGCAACAGGGGATCACAGATACGCAGTATTTT; CDR3: CASSLAQQGITDTQYF
V: TRBV20-1; size: many; D: NA; J: TRBJ2-3; DNA: TGCAGTGCTAGAGGGGGGGCTGCAGATACGCAGTATTTT; CDR3: CSARGGAADTQYF